The 12 T cell receptor beta chains given below trace back to one sample, sequenced in a study of blood T cell dynamics during melanoma immunotherapy. This sample's time point: week 3, after first cycle of checkpoint inhibitor. Assay used: immunoSEQ multiplex PCR; TCRdb lists only in-frame clones, some missing. This repertoire shows about 11,000 clones, roughly 89% found once; its top ten account for around 24%. The source material was blood, sampled from a patient treated with checkpoint blockade. These receptor sequences come from a human donor with melanoma.

The CDR3 loop is CASSERGVPYELQYF. The CDR3, as DNA: TGTGCCAGCAGCGAGCGGGGGGTACCCTACGAGTTGCAGTACTTC. This rearrangement joins TRBV9 to TRBJ2-7, with 9 bases that match TRBD2. CDR1 and CDR2 (germline): SGDLS, YYNGEE. The CDR3 loop spans 15 amino acids. The V gene end was trimmed by 3 bases and the J gene end by 9 bases; junction bases not matched to a gene: 13.

The rearrangement joins TRBV6-5 to TRBJ1-3, with a possible D match to TRBD1 (6 bases). The germline V gene encodes CDR1 MNHEY and CDR2 SVGAGI. CDR3 length equals 15 residues. The germline V and J ends were trimmed by 5 bases and 0 bases, with 11 bases remaining between them. CDR3 in DNA: TGTGCCAGCAGTACCCGGGACAACTCTGGAAACACCATATATTTT. Translating it yields CASSTRDNSGNTIYF.

The chain employs TRBV6-1 and TRBJ1-1; 7 bases agree with TRBD1. Unmatched junction bases numbered 2, after V lost 4 bases and J lost 0 bases. This CDR3 spans 14 amino acids. Germline CDR1 is MNHNS and CDR2 is SASEGT. In nucleotides, the CDR3 is TGTGCCAGCAGTGCACAGGGGATGAACACTGAAGCTTTCTTT. It encodes CASSAQGMNTEAFF.

The table lists this clone with a count of one. The rearrangement joins TRBV5-1 to TRBJ2-2; 11 bases fit TRBD2. CDR3 length: 19 residues. CDR1 SGHRS and CDR2 YFSETQ come from the germline V gene. Trimming cost V 4 bases and J 0 bases; bases outside gene matches: 11. The DNA for the CDR3 is TGCGCCAGCAGCCCCCGCTGGACTAGCGGGCCCACGAACACCGGGGAGCTGTTTTTT. It specifies CASSPRWTSGPTNTGELFF.

The chain combines TRBV28 with TRBJ2-5; D remains unclear. Germline V CDR1 and CDR2: MDHEN, SYDVKM. With 3 bases removed from V and 5 bases from J, the gap between germline ends came to 10 bases. This CDR3 is built from 13 residues. In DNA form, the CDR3 reads TGTGCCAGCAGTTTCCCGGAGTTTGAGACCCAGTACTTC. It specifies CASSFPEFETQYF.

The J gene is TRBJ2-7, the V gene TRBV7-3; 8 positions agree with TRBD1. The CDR3 consists of 14 residues. V lost 5 bases and J lost 5; bases outside the gene matches: 8. From germline, CDR1 is SGHTA and CDR2 FQGTGA. The CDR3 reads CASSIDRGWNEQYF. For the CDR3, the DNA is TGTGCCAGCAGCATCGACAGGGGATGGAACGAGCAGTACTTC.

The chain links TRBV5-1 to TRBJ2-2; the match to TRBD2 covers 7 bases. The CDR3 is 15 amino acids. Germline V gene lookup returns CDR1 SGHRS and CDR2 YFSETQ. J gave up 4 bases and V 3 bases, and 6 bases lay outside the gene matches. In DNA form, the CDR3 reads TGCGCCAGCAGCTCGAGGACTAGAACCACCGGGGAGCTGTTTTTT. Translated, it gives CASSSRTRTTGELFF.

The count of this clone is one. V usage is TRBV7-2 and J usage is TRBJ2-1; the match to TRBD2 covers 13 bases. Germline CDR1 SGHTA, CDR2 FQGNSA. The CDR3 covers 17 residues. Trimming at V came to 5 bases and at J to 6 bases, leaving 10 bases not matched to a gene. The CDR3 DNA reads TGTGCCAGCAGCCCCGAATTACTAGCGGGAGGGCCCAATGAGCAGTTCTTC. Protein product: CASSPELLAGGPNEQFF.

With respect to this clone: One junction end does not reproduce the germline sequence, and a read error may be involved. In DNA form, the CDR3 reads TGTGTCAGCAGTTTACAGGGACAGTCCCTGACTTATGGCTACACCTTC. This gives the protein CVSSLQGQSLTYGYTF. The chain links TRBV28 to TRBJ1-2; 7 nucleotides match TRBD1. The CDR3 is 16 residues long. Germline values: CDR1 MDHEN, CDR2 SYDVKM.

This rearrangement joins TRBV7-9 to TRBJ1-1, with D possibly being TRBD1 (5 bases). V was cut by 4 bases and J by 1 base, with 7 bases left in between. The CDR3 has 13 residues. Germline assignment: CDR1 SEHNR and CDR2 FQNEAQ (reference sequence). Here the CDR3 reads CASSWGENTEAFF. In nucleotides, the CDR3 is TGTGCCAGCAGCTGGGGGGAGAACACTGAAGCTTTCTTT.

The genes are TRBV11-2 and TRBJ2-1, with D possibly TRBD2 on 6 matching bases. V was cut by 1 base and J by 2 bases, with 9 bases left in between. The CDR3 extends over 15 amino acids. Germline V lookup: CDR1 SGHAT, CDR2 FQNNGV. The CDR3 nucleotides read TGTGCCAGCAGCTTAGTGGGGGGACCCTACAATGAGCAGTTCTTC. This encodes CASSLVGGPYNEQFF. Combining the CDR3 with reference TRBV11-2 and TRBJ2-1 gives the whole variable domain EAGVAQSPRYKIIEKRQSVAFWCNPISGHATLYWYQQILGQGPKLLIQFQNNGVVDDSQLPKDRFSAERLKGVDSTLKIQPAKLEDSAVYLCASSLVGGPYNEQFFGPGTRLTVL.

The CDR3 reads CASSYPGRGTEAFF. CDR3 DNA: TGTGCCAGCAGTTACCCAGGGCGGGGCACTGAAGCTTTCTTT. The J gene is TRBJ1-1, the V gene TRBV6-5, with D possibly TRBD1 on 5 matching bases. V lost 2 bases and J 4 bases, leaving 11 bases between the germline ends. CDR1 MNHEY and CDR2 SVGAGI come from the germline V gene. The CDR3 spans 14 residues.